These T cell receptor beta chains were read from a single sample in a study of beta chain features in type 1 diabetes. Profiling relied on immunoSEQ multiplex PCR, and the TCRdb table lists in-frame clones only, not all of them. The sample carries some 400,000 clones, over 13% recorded once. The sample consisted of naive CD4+ T cells from blood. The source is a woman aged 18-35 years in good health. CDR3s include the opening cysteine and the closing phenylalanine or tryptophan. D genes are given only for firm matches. Size values are once, few and many counts, or a class for expanded clones, and some rows have none.

DNA	CDR3	J	D	V	size
TGCGCCAGCAGCCAAGGATACGAGGGATTCTATGGCTACACCTTC	CASSQGYEGFYGYTF	TRBJ1-2	-	TRBV4-3	few
TGTGCCAGTAGCCCTAGGGGGATTGAAGCTTTCTTT	CASSPRGIEAFF	TRBJ1-1	-	TRBV19	-
TGCGCCAGCCGGCCACTATCGCTAGCGGGAGGGCCAGATACGCAGTATTTT	CASRPLSLAGGPDTQYF	TRBJ2-3	TRBD2	TRBV5-1	-
TGTGCCTGGAGAGCTAGCGTCACCTACGAGCAGTACTTC	CAWRASVTYEQYF	TRBJ2-7	-	TRBV30	few
TGTGCCAGCAGCTCGGACATGAGCTCCTACAATGAGCAGTTCTTC	CASSSDMSSYNEQFF	TRBJ2-1	-	TRBV5-4	-
TGTGCCAGCAGCTTAAAGGGAGCGGGGCGGTTCAATGAGCAGTTCTTC	CASSLKGAGRFNEQFF	TRBJ2-1	TRBD2	TRBV7-9	-
TGTGCCAGCAGCTTAGGGGGACTAAAAGAGACCCAGTACTTC	CASSLGGLKETQYF	TRBJ2-5	TRBD2	TRBV13	-
TGTGCCAGCATCTCATCGGGAGGGAGCAATGAGCAGTTCTTC	CASISSGGSNEQFF	TRBJ2-1	TRBD2	TRBV28	-
TGTGCCAGCAGCTTAGCAGGAGGAGCGGGAGGAGTAGATACGCAGTATTTT	CASSLAGGAGGVDTQYF	TRBJ2-3	TRBD2	TRBV11-3	few
TGTGCCAGCAGCCGCCCGACAGGGGAAGGGGCCAACGTCCTGACTTTC	CASSRPTGEGANVLTF	TRBJ2-6	TRBD1	TRBV4-2	-
TGCGCCAGCAGTCATTATACAGGGTGCTATGGCTACACCTTC	CASSHYTGCYGYTF	TRBJ1-2	-	TRBV23-1	few
TGCGCCAGCAGCTTAGGTGGGAGGGCCGTATACGAGCAGTACTTC	CASSLGGRAVYEQYF	TRBJ2-7	TRBD2	TRBV5-1	-
TGCGCCAGCAGCTTGGGTAGCGGGGTGAACACCGGGGAGCTGTTTTTT	CASSLGSGVNTGELFF	TRBJ2-2	TRBD2	TRBV5-1	few
TGTGCCAGTAGTAACTGGCGGATGAACACTGAAGCTTTCTTT	CASSNWRMNTEAFF	TRBJ1-1	-	TRBV19	few
TGTGCCAGCAGCTTAGTTGGCAGGCCCGGGGAGCTGTTTTTT	CASSLVGRPGELFF	TRBJ2-2	-	TRBV13	-
TGTGCCAGCAGCCGAACTAATGAAAAACTGTTTTTT	CASSRTNEKLFF	TRBJ1-4	-	TRBV27	few
TGTGCCAGCAGTACTAGCGGGCGCACAGATACGCAGTATTTT	CASSTSGRTDTQYF	TRBJ2-3	TRBD2	TRBV6-6	few
TGTGCCAGCTCACCTGGCAGCCAAGAGACCCAGTACTTC	CASSPGSQETQYF	TRBJ2-5	-	TRBV18	few
TGTGCCAGTAGTATCCGAACAGGGGGTACGACTGAAGCTTTCTTT	CASSIRTGGTTEAFF	TRBJ1-1	TRBD1	TRBV19	-
TGTGCCTGGGAAACAAACCCCAGCTCCTACGAGCAGTACTTC	CAWETNPSSYEQYF	TRBJ2-7	-	TRBV30	-